This T cell receptor beta chain was recorded in a study of blood T cell repertoires in COVID-19. Overall study: Sources were T cells, B-cell-depleted T cells, or PBMCs; the material itself was cDNA or gDNA.

In the original analysis: Amplification of reference gene primers provided the estimated nucleated cell counts. The protocol was immunoSEQ multiplex PCR, while the TCRdb copy is restricted to in-frame clones and leaves out a portion. The DNA gave D and trimming, while V, J and clone size come from that table. This sample has roughly 360,000 clones, with 70% to 90% found just once. There are 18 residues in the CDR3. The sample consisted of PBMCs or T cells enriched from blood (not recorded which). The clonotype comes from a woman in her 30s with acute COVID-19. V and J are TRBV21-1 and TRBJ2-1; the table gives TRBD2 as D, unverified against the DNA. TRBV21-1 is a listed pseudogene. The CDR3 DNA follows: TGTGCCAGCAGCAAAATCCCTAGTTGGAAAAGCTCCTACAATGAGCAGTTCTTC. Translated, it gives CASSKIPSWKSSYNEQFF.